A selection of T cell receptor beta chains follows, all from one sample in a study of cytomegalovirus exposure and HLA in healthy donors. Using immunoSEQ multiplex PCR, the repertoire was profiled, and TCRdb retains in-frame clones only, with some absent. This table holds some 190,000 clones, around four fifths found once. The sample consisted of PBMCs. These receptors were obtained from a woman in her 30s in good health and CMV-seronegative. The conserved cysteine and the conserved F or W are not part of the CDR3 here.

j_gene: TRBJ1-2
v_gene: TRBV16
CDR3aa: ASSQSQGVGGYT

j_gene: TRBJ1-5
v_gene: TRBV2
CDR3aa: ASSEERGQPQH

j_gene: TRBJ2-5
v_gene: TRBV7-7
CDR3aa: ASSTGTGVGQETQY

j_gene: TRBJ1-6
v_gene: TRBV30
CDR3aa: AWSVGQGASPLH

j_gene: TRBJ2-7
v_gene: TRBV7-8
CDR3aa: ASSLELYEQY

j_gene: TRBJ1-3
v_gene: TRBV6-1
CDR3aa: ASSEGAGPVNTIY

j_gene: TRBJ2-6
v_gene: TRBV6-1
CDR3aa: ASLNGGSGANVLT

j_gene: TRBJ2-5
v_gene: TRBV9
CDR3aa: ASSVADRDGETQY

j_gene: TRBJ2-1
v_gene: TRBV29-1
CDR3aa: SCWAQGAVGEQF

j_gene: TRBJ1-2
v_gene: TRBV6-5
CDR3aa: ASSYGAVNGYT

j_gene: TRBJ1-2
v_gene: TRBV15
CDR3aa: ATSNRVSNYGYT

j_gene: TRBJ1-6
v_gene: TRBV4-1
CDR3aa: ASSQLRADRGNSPLH

j_gene: TRBJ1-2
v_gene: TRBV5-4
CDR3aa: ASSLAGEYGYT

j_gene: TRBJ2-7
v_gene: TRBV7-2
CDR3aa: ASSPRPLAGDSYEQY

j_gene: TRBJ2-5
v_gene: TRBV6-5
CDR3aa: ASRGTYRGQETQY

j_gene: TRBJ1-4
v_gene: TRBV5-1
CDR3aa: ASSLQGASNEKLF

j_gene: TRBJ2-5
v_gene: TRBV18
CDR3aa: ASSPRVAGAEETQY

j_gene: TRBJ2-7
v_gene: TRBV7-8
CDR3aa: ASSLKGQGGQY

j_gene: TRBJ2-1
v_gene: TRBV7-3
CDR3aa: ASSFLAGEYNEQF

j_gene: TRBJ2-1
v_gene: TRBV9
CDR3aa: ASSGPGGYNEQF

j_gene: TRBJ1-5
v_gene: TRBV29-1
CDR3aa: SAGTGNQPQH

j_gene: TRBJ2-2
v_gene: TRBV9
CDR3aa: ASSVWTGAGELF

j_gene: TRBJ1-2
v_gene: TRBV5-1
CDR3aa: ASSLEGTGDDGYT

j_gene: TRBJ1-4
v_gene: TRBV6-1
CDR3aa: ASSALSQGAVEKLF

j_gene: TRBJ1-6
v_gene: TRBV2
CDR3aa: ASSDSGDTTTARDSPLH

j_gene: TRBJ1-6
v_gene: TRBV7-9
CDR3aa: ASSSGRADSPLH

j_gene: TRBJ1-1
v_gene: TRBV9
CDR3aa: ASGLGAQTIEAF

j_gene: TRBJ2-1
v_gene: TRBV9
CDR3aa: ASSVYHVGLINEQF

j_gene: TRBJ1-2
v_gene: TRBV29-1
CDR3aa: SVGSAASYGYT

j_gene: NA
v_gene: TRBV7-6
CDR3aa: ASSLGQEISYEQY

j_gene: TRBJ1-4
v_gene: TRBV13
CDR3aa: ASSQTSANEKLF

j_gene: TRBJ2-5
v_gene: TRBV19
CDR3aa: ATPWLAGGQETQY

j_gene: TRBJ2-5
v_gene: TRBV7-2
CDR3aa: ASSPSSTGGLKTQY

j_gene: TRBJ1-4
v_gene: TRBV5-1
CDR3aa: ASSLDRFSEKLF

j_gene: TRBJ2-2
v_gene: TRBV6-4
CDR3aa: ASSVLAGGSNTGELF

j_gene: TRBJ1-2
v_gene: TRBV5-1
CDR3aa: ASSLSTDGYT

j_gene: TRBJ1-2
v_gene: TRBV4-2
CDR3aa: ASSQDPYKRMDRGRVDYGYT

j_gene: TRBJ2-7
v_gene: TRBV5-1
CDR3aa: ASSLVQGAEQY

j_gene: TRBJ1-2
v_gene: TRBV29-1
CDR3aa: SVPGQSGGYYGYT

j_gene: TRBJ2-3
v_gene: TRBV5-4
CDR3aa: ASSLGGTDTQY

j_gene: TRBJ1-1
v_gene: TRBV5-6
CDR3aa: ASSTRQGLTMNTEAF

j_gene: TRBJ1-4
v_gene: TRBV9
CDR3aa: ASSVGVGDTNEKLF

j_gene: TRBJ1-2
v_gene: TRBV12-2
CDR3aa: ASRPPGQGSGYT

j_gene: TRBJ2-2
v_gene: TRBV5-4
CDR3aa: ASSLRGGNTGELF

j_gene: TRBJ1-1
v_gene: TRBV18
CDR3aa: ASSPPTGAYTEAF

j_gene: TRBJ2-3
v_gene: TRBV7-3
CDR3aa: ASSSGQRDTQY

j_gene: TRBJ1-2
v_gene: TRBV10-3
CDR3aa: AISEAVRGDYGYT

j_gene: TRBJ1-2
v_gene: TRBV4-1
CDR3aa: ASSQRDWDRNNYGYT

j_gene: TRBJ2-2
v_gene: TRBV19
CDR3aa: ASSTHGQVNTGELF

j_gene: TRBJ2-7
v_gene: TRBV7-2
CDR3aa: ASSPWADSYEQY

j_gene: TRBJ2-5
v_gene: TRBV5-1
CDR3aa: ASSFSGGGGGETQY

j_gene: TRBJ2-7
v_gene: TRBV9
CDR3aa: ASSVEQGAYEQY

j_gene: TRBJ2-7
v_gene: TRBV9
CDR3aa: ASSVAVGGYEQY

j_gene: TRBJ2-5
v_gene: TRBV5-6
CDR3aa: ASSFLQGTQY

j_gene: TRBJ2-2
v_gene: TRBV5-1
CDR3aa: ASSLGVTGELF